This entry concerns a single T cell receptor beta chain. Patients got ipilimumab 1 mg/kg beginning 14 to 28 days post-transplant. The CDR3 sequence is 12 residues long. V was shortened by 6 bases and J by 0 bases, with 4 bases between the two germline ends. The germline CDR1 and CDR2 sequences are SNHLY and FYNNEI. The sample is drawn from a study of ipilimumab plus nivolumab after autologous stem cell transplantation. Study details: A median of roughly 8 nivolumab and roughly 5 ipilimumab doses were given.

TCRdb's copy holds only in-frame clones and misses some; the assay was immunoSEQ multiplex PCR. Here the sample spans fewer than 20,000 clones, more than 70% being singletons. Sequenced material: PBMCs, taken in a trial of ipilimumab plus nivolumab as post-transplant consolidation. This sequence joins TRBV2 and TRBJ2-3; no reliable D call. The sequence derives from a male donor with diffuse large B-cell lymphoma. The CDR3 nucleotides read TGTGCCAGCAGACGGAGCACAGATACGCAGTATTTT. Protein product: CASRRSTDTQYF.